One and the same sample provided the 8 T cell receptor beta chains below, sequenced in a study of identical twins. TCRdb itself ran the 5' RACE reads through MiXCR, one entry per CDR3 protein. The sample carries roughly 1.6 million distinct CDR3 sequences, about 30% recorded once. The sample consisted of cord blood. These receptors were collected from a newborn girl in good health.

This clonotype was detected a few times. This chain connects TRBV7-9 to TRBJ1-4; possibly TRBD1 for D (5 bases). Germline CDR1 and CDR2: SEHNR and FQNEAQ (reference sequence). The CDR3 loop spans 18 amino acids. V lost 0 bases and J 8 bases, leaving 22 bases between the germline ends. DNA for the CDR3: TGTGCCAGCAGCTTAGCGCTGGCAGGGCTAACGGGCGGCGAAAAACTGTTTTTT. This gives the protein CASSLALAGLTGGEKLFF.

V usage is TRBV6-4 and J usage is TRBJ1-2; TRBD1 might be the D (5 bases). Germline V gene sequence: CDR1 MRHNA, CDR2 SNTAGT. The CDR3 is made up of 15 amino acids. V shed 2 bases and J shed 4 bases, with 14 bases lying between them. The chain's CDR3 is CASSDGAGPSYGYTF. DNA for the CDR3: TGTGCCAGCAGTGACGGAGCAGGGCCTAGCTATGGCTACACCTTC.

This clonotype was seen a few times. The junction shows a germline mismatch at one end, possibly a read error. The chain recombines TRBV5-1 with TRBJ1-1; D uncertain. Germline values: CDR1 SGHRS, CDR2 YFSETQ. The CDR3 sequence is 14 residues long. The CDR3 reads CASSLDSVNTEAFF. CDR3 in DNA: TGTGCCAGCAGCTTAGATTCGGTCAACACTGAAGCTTTCTTT.

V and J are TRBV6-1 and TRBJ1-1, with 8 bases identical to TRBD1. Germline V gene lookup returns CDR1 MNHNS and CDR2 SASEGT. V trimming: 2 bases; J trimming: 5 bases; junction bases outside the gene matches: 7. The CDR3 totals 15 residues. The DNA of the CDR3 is TGTGCCAGCAGTGAACGCAGGGGGCAAGGGACTGAAGCTTTCTTT. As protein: CASSERRGQGTEAFF.

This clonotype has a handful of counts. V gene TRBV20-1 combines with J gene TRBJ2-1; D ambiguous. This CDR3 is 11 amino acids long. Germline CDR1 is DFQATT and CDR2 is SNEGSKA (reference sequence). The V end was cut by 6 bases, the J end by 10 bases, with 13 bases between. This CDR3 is CSASFGEEQFF. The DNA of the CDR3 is TGCAGTGCCTCATTCGGTGAAGAGCAGTTCTTC.

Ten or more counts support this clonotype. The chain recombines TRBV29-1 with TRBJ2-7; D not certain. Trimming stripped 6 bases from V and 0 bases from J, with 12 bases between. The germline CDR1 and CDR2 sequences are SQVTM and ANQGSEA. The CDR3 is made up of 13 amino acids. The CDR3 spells CSVTGPFSYEQYF. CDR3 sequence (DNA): TGCAGCGTGACCGGACCTTTCTCCTACGAGCAGTACTTC.

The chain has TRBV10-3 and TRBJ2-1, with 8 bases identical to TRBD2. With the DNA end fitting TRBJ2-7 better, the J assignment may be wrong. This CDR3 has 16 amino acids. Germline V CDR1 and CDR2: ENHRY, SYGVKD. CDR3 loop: CAISGSWTSPYNEQYF. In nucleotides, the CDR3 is TGTGCCATCAGTGGGAGCTGGACTAGCCCTTACAATGAGCAGTACTTC.

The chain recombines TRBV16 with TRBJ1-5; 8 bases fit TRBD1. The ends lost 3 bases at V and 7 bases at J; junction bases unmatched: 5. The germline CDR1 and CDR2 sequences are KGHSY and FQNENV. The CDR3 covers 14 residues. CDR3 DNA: TGTGCCAGCAGCCAGTCCTCAGGGGGCCAGCCCCAGCATTTT. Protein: CASSQSSGGQPQHF.